This T cell receptor (beta chain) was profiled in a study of T cell repertoires in cytomegalovirus infection. As for this clonotype: Its target is unknown.

TCRdb ran MiXCR on the reads and lists one entry per CDR3 protein. This table has about 770,000 distinct CDR3 sequences, under 35% appearing once. From germline, CDR1 is MGHRA and CDR2 YSYEKL. V shed 8 bases and J shed 2 bases, with 16 bases lying between them. The CDR3 is 15 amino acids. The J gene is TRBJ2-1, the V gene TRBV4-1, with a possible D match to TRBD2 (7 bases). The clonotype originates from a human donor in good health (CMV status not recorded). Some clones in this sample may be carry-over from other donors' samples. Sequenced material: cultured CD8+ T cells from PBMCs, taken from culture after CMV antigen stimulation. The CDR3 is CASQKEGGAYNEQFF. As DNA, the CDR3 is TGCGCCAGCCAAAAGGAGGGGGGGGCCTACAATGAGCAGTTCTTC.